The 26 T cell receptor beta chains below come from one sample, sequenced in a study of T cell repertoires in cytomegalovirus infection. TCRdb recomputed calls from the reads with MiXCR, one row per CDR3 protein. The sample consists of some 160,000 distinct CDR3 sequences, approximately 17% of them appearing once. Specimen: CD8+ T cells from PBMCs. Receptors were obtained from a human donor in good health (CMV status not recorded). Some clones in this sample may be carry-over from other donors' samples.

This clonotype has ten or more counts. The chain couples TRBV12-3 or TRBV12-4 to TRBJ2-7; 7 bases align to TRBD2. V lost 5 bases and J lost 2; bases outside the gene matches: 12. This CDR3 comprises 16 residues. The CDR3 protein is CASSISRTGGTYEQYF. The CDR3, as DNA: TGTGCCAGCAGTATTAGTAGGACGGGAGGCACCTACGAGCAGTACTTC.

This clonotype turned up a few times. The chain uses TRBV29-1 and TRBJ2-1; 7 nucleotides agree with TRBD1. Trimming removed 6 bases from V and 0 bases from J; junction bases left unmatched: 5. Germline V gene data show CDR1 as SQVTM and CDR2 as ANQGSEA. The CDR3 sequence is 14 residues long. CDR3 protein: CSVGTASSYNEQFF. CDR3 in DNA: TGCAGCGTCGGGACAGCCAGCTCCTACAATGAGCAGTTCTTC.

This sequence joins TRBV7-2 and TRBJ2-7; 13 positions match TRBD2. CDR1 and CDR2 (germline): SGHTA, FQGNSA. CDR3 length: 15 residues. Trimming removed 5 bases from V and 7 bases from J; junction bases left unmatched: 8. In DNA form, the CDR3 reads TGTGCCAGCAGCGAGGGGGGACTAGCGGGGTGGGAGCAGTACTTC. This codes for CASSEGGLAGWEQYF.

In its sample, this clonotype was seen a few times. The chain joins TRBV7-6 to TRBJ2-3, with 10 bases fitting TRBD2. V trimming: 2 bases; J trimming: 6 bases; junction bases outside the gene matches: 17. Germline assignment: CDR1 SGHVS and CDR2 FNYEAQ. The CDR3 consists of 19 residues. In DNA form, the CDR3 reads TGTGCCAGCAGCTTACTATCCCCCGGACTAGCGGTTTTCAGGGATACGCAGTATTTT. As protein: CASSLLSPGLAVFRDTQYF. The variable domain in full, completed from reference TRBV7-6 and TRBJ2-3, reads GAGVSQSPRYKVTKRGQDVALRCDPISGHVSLYWYRQALGQGPEFLTYFNYEAQQDKSGLPNDRFSAERPEGSISTLTIQRTEQRDSAMYRCASSLLSPGLAVFRDTQYFGPGTRLTVL.

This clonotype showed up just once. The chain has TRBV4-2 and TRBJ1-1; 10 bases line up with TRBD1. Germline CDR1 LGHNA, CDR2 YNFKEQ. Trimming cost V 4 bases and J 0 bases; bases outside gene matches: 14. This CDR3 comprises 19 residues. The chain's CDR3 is CASSPPAGTGAYLNTEAFF. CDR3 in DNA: TGTGCCAGCAGCCCCCCGGCGGGGACAGGGGCTTACCTGAACACTGAAGCTTTCTTT.

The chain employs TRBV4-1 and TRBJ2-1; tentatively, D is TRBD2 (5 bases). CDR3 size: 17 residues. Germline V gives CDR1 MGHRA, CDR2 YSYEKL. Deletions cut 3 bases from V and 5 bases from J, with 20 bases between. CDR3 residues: CASSQERAPSANNEQFF. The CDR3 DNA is TGCGCCAGCAGCCAGGAGAGGGCTCCTAGTGCAAACAATGAGCAGTTCTTC.

The DNA of the CDR3 is TGTGCCAGCAGCTTAGCGGTGAGGATGCTGGAGACCCAGTACTTC. It encodes CASSLAVRMLETQYF. The chain couples TRBV7-6 to TRBJ2-5; no clear D. There are 15 residues in the CDR3. Deletions cut 0 bases from V and 5 bases from J, with 13 bases between. Germline CDR1 reads SGHVS; CDR2 reads FNYEAQ.

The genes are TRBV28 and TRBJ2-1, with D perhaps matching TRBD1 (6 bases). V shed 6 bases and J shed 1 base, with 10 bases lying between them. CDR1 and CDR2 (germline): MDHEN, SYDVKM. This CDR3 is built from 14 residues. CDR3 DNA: TGTGCCAGCAGCCAAGACAGGTCCTACAATGAGCAGTTCTTC. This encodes CASSQDRSYNEQFF. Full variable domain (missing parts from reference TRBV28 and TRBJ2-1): DVKVTQSSRYLVKRTGEKVFLECVQDMDHENMFWYRQDPGLGLRLIYFSYDVKMKEKGDIPEGYSVSREKKERFSLILESASTNQTSMYLCASSQDRSYNEQFFGPGTRLTVL.

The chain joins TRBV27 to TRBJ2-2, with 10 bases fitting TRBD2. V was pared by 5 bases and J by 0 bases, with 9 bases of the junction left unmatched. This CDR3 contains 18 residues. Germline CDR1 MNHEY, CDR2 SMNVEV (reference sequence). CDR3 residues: CASSPWTSGFANTGELFF. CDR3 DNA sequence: TGTGCCAGCAGTCCGTGGACTAGCGGATTCGCGAACACCGGGGAGCTGTTTTTT.

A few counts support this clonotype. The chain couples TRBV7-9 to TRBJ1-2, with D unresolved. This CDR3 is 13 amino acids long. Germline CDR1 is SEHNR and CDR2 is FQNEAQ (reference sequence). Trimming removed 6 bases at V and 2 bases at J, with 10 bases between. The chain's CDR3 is CASRDVGNYGYTF. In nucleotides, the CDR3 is TGTGCCAGCAGGGATGTGGGAAACTATGGCTACACCTTC. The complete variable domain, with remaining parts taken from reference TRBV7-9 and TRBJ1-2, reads DTGVSQNPRHKITKRGQNVTFRCDPISEHNRLYWYRQTLGQGPEFLTYFQNEAQLEKSRLLSDRFSAERPKGSFSTLEIQRTEQGDSAMYLCASRDVGNYGYTFGSGTRLTVV.

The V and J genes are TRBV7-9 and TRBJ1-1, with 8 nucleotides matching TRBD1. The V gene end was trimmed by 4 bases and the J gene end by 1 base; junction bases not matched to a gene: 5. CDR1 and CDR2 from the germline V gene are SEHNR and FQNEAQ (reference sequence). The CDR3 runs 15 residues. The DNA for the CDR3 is TGTGCCAGCAGCTCCCTGACAGGGGCGAACACTGAAGCTTTCTTT. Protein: CASSSLTGANTEAFF.

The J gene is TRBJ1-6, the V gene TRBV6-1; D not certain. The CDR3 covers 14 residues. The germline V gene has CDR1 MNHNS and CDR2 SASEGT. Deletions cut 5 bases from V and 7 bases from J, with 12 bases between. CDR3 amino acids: CASSPTGINSPLHF. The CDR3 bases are TGTGCCAGCAGTCCAACGGGGATCAATTCACCCCTCCACTTT.

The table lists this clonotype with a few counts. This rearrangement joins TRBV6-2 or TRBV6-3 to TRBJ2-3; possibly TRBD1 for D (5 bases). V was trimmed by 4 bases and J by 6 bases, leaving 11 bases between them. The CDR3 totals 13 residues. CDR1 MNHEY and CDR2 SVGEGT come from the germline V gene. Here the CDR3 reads CASSLGPGDTQYF. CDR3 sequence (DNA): TGTGCCAGCAGTTTGGGGCCCGGGGATACGCAGTATTTT.

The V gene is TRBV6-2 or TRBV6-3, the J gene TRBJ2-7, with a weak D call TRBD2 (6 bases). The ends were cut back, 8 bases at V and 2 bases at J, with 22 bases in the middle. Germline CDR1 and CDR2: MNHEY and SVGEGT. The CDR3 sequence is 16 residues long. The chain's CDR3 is CASLASGGTLPYEQYF. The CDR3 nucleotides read TGTGCCAGCCTCGCCAGTGGGGGGACGCTCCCCTACGAGCAGTACTTC.

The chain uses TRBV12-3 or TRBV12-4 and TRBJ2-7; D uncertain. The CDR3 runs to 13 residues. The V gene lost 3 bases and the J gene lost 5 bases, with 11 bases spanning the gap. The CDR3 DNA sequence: TGTGCCAGCAGTTTTTTGGGTATCGACGAGCAGTACTTC. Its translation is CASSFLGIDEQYF.

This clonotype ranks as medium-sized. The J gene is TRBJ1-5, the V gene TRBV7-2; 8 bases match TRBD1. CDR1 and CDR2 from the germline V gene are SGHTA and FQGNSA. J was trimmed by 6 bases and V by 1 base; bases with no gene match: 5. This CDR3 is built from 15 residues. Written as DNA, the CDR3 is TGTGCCAGCAGCTTAGTTGGACAGGGAGGTCAGCCCCAGCATTTT. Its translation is CASSLVGQGGQPQHF.

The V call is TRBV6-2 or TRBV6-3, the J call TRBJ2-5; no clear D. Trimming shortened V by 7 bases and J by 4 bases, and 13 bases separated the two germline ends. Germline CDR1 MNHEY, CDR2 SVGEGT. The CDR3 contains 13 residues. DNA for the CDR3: TGTGCCAGCACCTACTACGGACGAGAGACCCAGTACTTC. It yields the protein CASTYYGRETQYF.

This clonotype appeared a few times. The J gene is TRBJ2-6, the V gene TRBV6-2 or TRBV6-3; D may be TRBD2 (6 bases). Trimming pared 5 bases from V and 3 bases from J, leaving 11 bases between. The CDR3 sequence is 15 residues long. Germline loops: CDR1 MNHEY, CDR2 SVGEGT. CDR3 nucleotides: TGTGCCAGCAGTACCCAGGGAGGTGGGGCCAACGTCCTGACTTTC. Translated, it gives CASSTQGGGANVLTF.

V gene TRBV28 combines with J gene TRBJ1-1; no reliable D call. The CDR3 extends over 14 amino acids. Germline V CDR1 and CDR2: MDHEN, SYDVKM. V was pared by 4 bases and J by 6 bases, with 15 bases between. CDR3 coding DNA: TGTGCCAGCAGTTCCCACGGGAGCCCCCCTGAAGCTTTCTTT. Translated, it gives CASSSHGSPPEAFF.

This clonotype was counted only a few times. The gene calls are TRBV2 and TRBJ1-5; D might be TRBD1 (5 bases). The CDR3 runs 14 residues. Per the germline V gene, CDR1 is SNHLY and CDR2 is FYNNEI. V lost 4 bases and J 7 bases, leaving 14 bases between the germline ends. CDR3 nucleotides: TGTGCCAGCAGTGTTGGGGGTGCTGAACAGCCCCAGCATTTT. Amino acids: CASSVGGAEQPQHF.

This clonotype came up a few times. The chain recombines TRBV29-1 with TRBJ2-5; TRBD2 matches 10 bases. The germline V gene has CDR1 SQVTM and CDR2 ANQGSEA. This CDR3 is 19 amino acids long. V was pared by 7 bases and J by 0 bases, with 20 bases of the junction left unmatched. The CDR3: CSAAAPLAGHSKYQETQYF. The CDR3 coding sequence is TGCAGCGCCGCGGCCCCACTAGCGGGACACTCAAAGTACCAAGAGACCCAGTACTTC.

The CDR3 DNA reads as TGTGCCAGCAGCCAAGCCTCCGGAGAAGCTTTCTTT. This translates into CASSQASGEAFF. This chain joins TRBV7-9 and TRBJ1-1; D not resolved. V lost 5 bases and J lost 8, with 12 bases in between. This CDR3 region has 12 residues. CDR1 is SEHNR, CDR2 FQNEAQ, per germline (reference sequence).

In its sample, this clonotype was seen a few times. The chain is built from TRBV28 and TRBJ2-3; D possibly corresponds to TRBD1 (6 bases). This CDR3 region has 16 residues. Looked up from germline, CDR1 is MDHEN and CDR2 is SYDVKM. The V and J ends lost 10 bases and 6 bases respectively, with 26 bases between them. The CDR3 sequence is CATISGGHRIIDTQYF. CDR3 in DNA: TGTGCCACCATTAGTGGGGGCCATAGAATTATTGATACGCAGTATTTT. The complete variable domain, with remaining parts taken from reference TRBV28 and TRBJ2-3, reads DVKVTQSSRYLVKRTGEKVFLECVQDMDHENMFWYRQDPGLGLRLIYFSYDVKMKEKGDIPEGYSVSREKKERFSLILESASTNQTSMYLCATISGGHRIIDTQYFGPGTRLTVL.

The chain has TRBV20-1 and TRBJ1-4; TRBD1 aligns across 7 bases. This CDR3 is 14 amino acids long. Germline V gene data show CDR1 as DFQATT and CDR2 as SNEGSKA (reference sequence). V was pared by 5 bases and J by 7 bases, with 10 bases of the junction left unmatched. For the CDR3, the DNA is TGCAGTGCTTACCCCCGGGACAGCAGTGAAAAACTGTTTTTT. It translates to CSAYPRDSSEKLFF.

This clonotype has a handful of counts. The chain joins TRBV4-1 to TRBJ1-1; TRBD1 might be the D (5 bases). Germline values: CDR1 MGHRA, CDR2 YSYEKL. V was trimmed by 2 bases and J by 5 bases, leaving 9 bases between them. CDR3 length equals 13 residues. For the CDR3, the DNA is TGCGCCAGCAGCCAAATGGGGGGGACTGAAGCTTTCTTT. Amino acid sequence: CASSQMGGTEAFF.

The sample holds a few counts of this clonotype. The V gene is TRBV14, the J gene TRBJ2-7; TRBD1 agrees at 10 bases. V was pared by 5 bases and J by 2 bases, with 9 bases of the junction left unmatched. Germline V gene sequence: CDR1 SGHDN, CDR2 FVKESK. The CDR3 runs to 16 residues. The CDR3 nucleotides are TGTGCCAGCAGCATCGGAGGGGGACAGGGGACCTACGAGCAGTACTTC. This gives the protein CASSIGGGQGTYEQYF.